The 18 T cell receptor beta chains reported below all come from one sample, sequenced in a study of Graves' ophthalmopathy and Graves' hyperthyroidism. Using RNA transcripts, the TCR beta CDR3 regions were amplified. An initial RT-PCR round employing HTBI primers preceded a second-round multiplex PCR. TCRdb fed the multiplex PCR reads into MiXCR, producing one record per CDR3 protein. The sample contains roughly 230,000 distinct CDR3 sequences, about a fifth of which appear only once. Sequenced: peripheral blood. These receptors came from a woman between 50 and 59 years old with Graves' ophthalmopathy.

In this sample, this clonotype turned up many times. The rearrangement links TRBV6-1 to TRBJ2-2; D uncertain. The CDR3 extends over 13 amino acids. Looked up from germline, CDR1 is MNHNS and CDR2 is SASEGT. Trimming removed 7 bases at V and 0 bases at J, with 6 bases between. This chain's CDR3 is CASMGTNTGELFF. CDR3 nucleotides: TGTGCCAGCATGGGTACGAACACCGGGGAGCTGTTTTTT.

The CDR3 here is CSAGGKGYSPLHF. The CDR3 DNA follows: TGCAGTGCAGGGGGAAAGGGCTATTCACCCCTCCACTTT. The chain joins TRBV20-1 to TRBJ1-6; D possibly corresponds to TRBD1 (6 bases). The ends were cut back, 6 bases at V and 8 bases at J, with 14 bases in the middle. The CDR3 sequence is 13 residues long. Germline loops: CDR1 DFQATT, CDR2 SNEGSKA (reference sequence).

Concerning this clonotype itself: The germline gene is not matched at one end of the junction; a read error may be the cause. The chain uses TRBV30 and TRBJ2-7, with 8 bases fitting TRBD2. Germline V lookup: CDR1 GTSNPN, CDR2 SVGIG (reference sequence). The CDR3 length is 14 residues. The CDR3 is CAWSVYSGSDEQSF. The CDR3 DNA sequence: TGTGCCTGGAGTGTATACAGCGGGAGTGACGAGCAGTCCTTC.

This clonotype was recorded many times. The DNA of the CDR3 is TGCAGCGTTGAAGATCTCTCAGAGCTTAACTATGGCTACACCTTC. It codes for CSVEDLSELNYGYTF. This chain links TRBV29-1 with TRBJ1-2, with D unresolved. The ends were cut back, 0 bases at V and 1 base at J, with 12 bases in the middle. Germline lookup yields CDR1 SQVTM and CDR2 ANQGSEA. The CDR3 is 15 residues long.

Details on this clonotype: This may come from a read error, since a much larger clone is one base off. The rearrangement uses TRBV28 and TRBJ1-3; 7 bases map to TRBD1. The CDR3 has 15 residues. Germline-derived CDR1 and CDR2 are MDHEN and SYDVKM. CDR3 DNA: TGTGTCAGCGGATTAGACAGGGCCTCTGGAAACACCATATATTTT. It encodes CVSGLDRASGNTIYF.

This chain connects TRBV19 to TRBJ1-5; no definite D call. The CDR3 runs to 17 residues. Germline V lookup: CDR1 LNHDA, CDR2 SQIVND (reference sequence). The V gene lost 0 bases and the J gene lost 0 bases, with 12 bases spanning the gap. The CDR3 loop reads CASSIEESADSNQPQHF. The CDR3 DNA reads TGTGCCAGTAGTATAGAAGAGTCAGCCGATAGCAATCAGCCCCAGCATTTT.

At least ten counts were recorded for this clonotype. This chain connects TRBV28 to TRBJ2-7; possibly TRBD1 for D (6 bases). The V gene's germline CDR1 is MDHEN and CDR2 SYDVKM. CDR3 length: 13 amino acids. Between the trimmed V and J ends, which lost 2 bases and 4 bases, there was a span of 9 bases. CDR3 sequence: CASSLPGQYEQYF. In nucleotides, the CDR3 is TGTGCCAGCAGTTTACCCGGACAGTACGAGCAGTACTTC.

This clonotype occurred a few times. The chain uses TRBV18 and TRBJ2-7; 8 bases align to TRBD2. The CDR3 spans 14 residues. J gave up 5 bases and V 3 bases, and 6 bases lay outside the gene matches. From germline, CDR1 is KGHSH and CDR2 LQKENI. The CDR3, as DNA: TGTGCCAGCTCACCCAACGGGAGGGCCCACGAGCAGTACTTC. This codes for CASSPNGRAHEQYF.

The chain uses TRBV12-3 or TRBV12-4 and TRBJ2-2; the D gene could be TRBD1 or TRBD2 (5 bases each). This CDR3 contains 14 residues. The V and J ends lost 3 bases and 7 bases respectively, with 12 bases between them. The CDR3 coding sequence is TGTGCCAGCAGTTTGGGGACGTCTAACGGGGAGCTGTTTTTT. This translates into CASSLGTSNGELFF.

This chain uses TRBV2 with TRBJ1-1; tentative D call: TRBD1 (6 bases). Deletions cut 8 bases from V and 2 bases from J, with 15 bases between. This CDR3 is 14 amino acids long. Per the germline V gene, CDR1 is SNHLY and CDR2 is FYNNEI. The CDR3 loop is CASRLQGLNTEAFF. The DNA for the CDR3 is TGTGCCAGCCGACTACAGGGACTAAACACTGAAGCTTTCTTT.

This clonotype was recorded at least ten times. The genes are TRBV27 and TRBJ2-7; tentative D call: TRBD2 (5 bases). Germline assignment: CDR1 MNHEY and CDR2 SMNVEV (reference sequence). Between the trimmed V and J ends, which lost 2 bases and 3 bases, there was a span of 20 bases. This CDR3 contains 17 residues. The CDR3 DNA sequence: TGTGCCAGCAGTTTAGAGGGAACTATGGTTCGAGGCTACGAGCAGTACTTC. Translating gives CASSLEGTMVRGYEQYF.

In this sample, this clonotype turned up many times. The chain uses TRBV7-2 and TRBJ2-5; D is uncertain. The V end was cut by 5 bases, the J end by 0 bases, with 7 bases between. Germline-derived CDR1 and CDR2 are SGHTA and FQGNSA. The CDR3 extends over 13 amino acids. In DNA, the CDR3 is TGTGCCAGCAGCCTAGTGCACCAAGAGACCCAGTACTTC. Protein sequence: CASSLVHQETQYF.

In this sample, this clonotype turned up many times. The chain combines TRBV19 with TRBJ1-2; no definite D call. Germline CDR1 is LNHDA and CDR2 is SQIVND (reference sequence). The V end was cut by 2 bases, the J end by 8 bases, with 21 bases between. This CDR3 contains 16 residues. The CDR3 nucleotides read TGTGCCAGTAGTATAACGAACTCCCCTTCCCATAGAGGCTACACCTTC. It encodes CASSITNSPSHRGYTF.

Ten or more counts support this clonotype. V gene TRBV28 combines with J gene TRBJ2-5; maybe TRBD1 (7 bases). Trimming removed 10 bases from V and 7 bases from J, with 25 bases in between. Germline values: CDR1 MDHEN, CDR2 SYDVKM. This CDR3 is built from 15 residues. The CDR3 DNA reads TGTGCCACCCTCCGGTACAGGGGACTCGGGGCGACCCAGTACTTC. Protein: CATLRYRGLGATQYF.

There are many counts of this clonotype. The V and J genes are TRBV18 and TRBJ1-6, with a possible D match to TRBD1 (6 bases). Per the germline V gene, CDR1 is KGHSH and CDR2 is LQKENI. This CDR3 region has 13 residues. Deletions cut 6 bases from V and 14 bases from J, with 17 bases between. The CDR3 DNA reads as TGTGCCAGCTCCCCCGGAGGGGGGGAAGCCCTCCACTTT. This codes for CASSPGGGEALHF.

There are many counts of this clonotype. The chain links TRBV29-1 to TRBJ2-7; D possibly corresponds to TRBD1 (5 bases). The CDR3 is made up of 12 amino acids. Per the germline V gene, CDR1 is SQVTM and CDR2 is ANQGSEA. Trimming shortened V by 1 base and J by 3 bases, and 7 bases separated the two germline ends. CDR3 protein: CSVEGQGYEQYF. The CDR3 DNA sequence: TGCAGCGTTGAAGGGCAGGGCTACGAGCAGTACTTC.

This clonotype has at least ten counts. The chain employs TRBV19 and TRBJ1-3; unclear D gene. V gave up 3 bases and J gave up 4 bases, with 7 bases separating them. The CDR3 extends over 13 amino acids. The germline CDR1 and CDR2 sequences are LNHDA and SQIVND (reference sequence). Here the CDR3 DNA reads TGTGCCAGTAGTATTGGAGAAGGAAACACCATATATTTT. This sequence encodes CASSIGEGNTIYF. Based on the CDR3 plus reference TRBV19 and TRBJ1-3, the full variable domain is DGGITQSPKYLFRKEGQNVTLSCEQNLNHDAMYWYRQDPGQGLRLIYYSQIVNDFQKGDIAEGYSVSREKKESFPLTVTSAQKNPTAFYLCASSIGEGNTIYFGEGSWLTVV.

This clonotype was observed a single time. This rearrangement joins TRBV7-8 to TRBJ2-5; maybe TRBD2 (5 bases). Between the trimmed V and J ends, which lost 5 bases and 5 bases, there was a span of 18 bases. Per the germline V gene, CDR1 is SGHVS and CDR2 is FQNEAQ. The CDR3 runs 15 residues. CDR3 nucleotide sequence: TGTGCCAGCAGCCTTAGCCGGGATGGCGGGGAGACCCAGTACTTC. Residues: CASSLSRDGGETQYF.